This T cell receptor (beta chain) is drawn from a study of T cells after yellow fever vaccination. The sample holds many counts of this clonotype. Its target is not known. V was pared by 5 bases and J by 8 bases, with 9 bases of the junction left unmatched. Germline CDR1 reads SGHVS; CDR2 reads FQNEAQ. CDR3 size: 16 residues. The study, taken as a whole, reports: Once the booster was given, most primary-vaccination clones reappeared, at more than 95% for CD4 and over 85% for CD8. FACS-sorted repertoires could harbor abundant contaminating bulk-population clonotypes.

TCRdb recomputed calls from the 5' RACE reads with MiXCR, one row per CDR3 protein. The top ten hold about 15% of the sample, which has some 350,000 distinct CDR3 sequences, 6.2% seen once. The sample here was PBMCs, taken 5 days after the yellow fever booster vaccination. The chain couples TRBV7-8 to TRBJ2-2; 12 positions agree with TRBD2. The origin of this receptor is a man younger than 40 who received the YFV17D yellow fever vaccine. The CDR3 region has the DNA TGTGCCAGCAGCAGCCAGACAGGACTAGCGGGAGGGGAGCTGTTTTTT. This encodes CASSSQTGLAGGELFF.